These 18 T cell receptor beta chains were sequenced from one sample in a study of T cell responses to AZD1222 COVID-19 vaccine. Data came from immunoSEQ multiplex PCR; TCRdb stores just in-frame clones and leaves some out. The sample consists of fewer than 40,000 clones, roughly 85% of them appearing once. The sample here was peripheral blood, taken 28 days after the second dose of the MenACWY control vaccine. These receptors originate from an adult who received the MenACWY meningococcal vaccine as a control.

The CDR3 here is CASADMRVVGYEQYF. The CDR3, as DNA: TGTGCCAGCGCAGATATGCGGGTTGTGGGCTACGAGCAGTACTTC. V gene TRBV27 combines with J gene TRBJ2-7, with a tentative D call TRBD2 (5 bases). CDR1 MNHEY and CDR2 SMNVEV come from the germline V gene (reference sequence). The CDR3 is 15 residues long. V was pared by 8 bases and J by 3 bases, with 20 bases between.

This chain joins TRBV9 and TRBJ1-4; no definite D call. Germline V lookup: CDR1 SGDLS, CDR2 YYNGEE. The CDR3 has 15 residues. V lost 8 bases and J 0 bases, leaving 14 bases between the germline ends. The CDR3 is CARRDRPATNEKLFF. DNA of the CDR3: TGTGCCAGACGAGATAGACCGGCAACTAATGAAAAACTGTTTTTT.

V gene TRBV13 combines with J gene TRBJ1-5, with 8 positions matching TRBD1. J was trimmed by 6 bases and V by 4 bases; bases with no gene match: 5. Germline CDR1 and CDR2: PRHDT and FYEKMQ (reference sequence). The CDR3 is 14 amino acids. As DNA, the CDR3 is TGTGCCAGCAGCTCAGGGGGCCGCGGTCAGCCCCAGCATTTT. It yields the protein CASSSGGRGQPQHF.

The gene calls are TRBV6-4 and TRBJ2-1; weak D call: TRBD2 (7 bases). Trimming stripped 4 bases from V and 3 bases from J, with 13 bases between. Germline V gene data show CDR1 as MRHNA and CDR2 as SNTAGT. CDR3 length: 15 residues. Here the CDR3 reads CASSVGGAFYNEQFF. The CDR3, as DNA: TGTGCCAGCAGTGTTGGGGGGGCCTTCTACAATGAGCAGTTCTTC.

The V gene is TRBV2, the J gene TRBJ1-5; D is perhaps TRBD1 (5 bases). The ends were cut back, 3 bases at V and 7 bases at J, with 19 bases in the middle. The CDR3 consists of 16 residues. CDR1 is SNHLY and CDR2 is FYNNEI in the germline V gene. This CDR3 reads CASSDSGAPLAQPQHF. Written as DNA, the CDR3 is TGTGCCAGCAGTGACTCCGGGGCCCCTCTTGCCCAGCCCCAGCATTTT.

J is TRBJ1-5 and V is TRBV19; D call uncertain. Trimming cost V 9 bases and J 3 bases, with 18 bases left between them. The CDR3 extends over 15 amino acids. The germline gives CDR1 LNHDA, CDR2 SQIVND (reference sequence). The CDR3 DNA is TGTGCCAGCCATGCATCGGGGAGTGTCAATCAGCCCCAGCATTTT. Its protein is CASHASGSVNQPQHF.

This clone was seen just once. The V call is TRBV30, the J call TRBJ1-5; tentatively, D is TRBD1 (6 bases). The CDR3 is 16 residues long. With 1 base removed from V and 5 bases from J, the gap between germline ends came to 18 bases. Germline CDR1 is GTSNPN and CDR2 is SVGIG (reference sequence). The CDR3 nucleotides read TGTGCCTGGAGTGGAACCTCAGGAAGGGGGTATCAGCCCCAGCATTTT. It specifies CAWSGTSGRGYQPQHF.

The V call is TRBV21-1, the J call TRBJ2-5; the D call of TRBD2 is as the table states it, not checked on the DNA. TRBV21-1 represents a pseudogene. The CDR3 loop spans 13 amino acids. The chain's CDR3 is CASGAGGRETQYF. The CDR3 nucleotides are TGTGCCAGCGGGGCCGGGGGAAGGGAGACCCAGTACTTC.

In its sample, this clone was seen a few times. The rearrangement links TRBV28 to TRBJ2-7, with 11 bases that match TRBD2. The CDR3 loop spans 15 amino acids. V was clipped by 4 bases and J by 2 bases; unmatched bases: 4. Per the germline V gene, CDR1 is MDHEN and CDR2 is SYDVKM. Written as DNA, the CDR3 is TGTGCCAGCAGTTCGTTAGCGGGAGGGCCCTACGAGCAGTACTTC. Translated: CASSSLAGGPYEQYF.

CDR3 sequence reads: CASSPNRAPQHF. Here the CDR3 DNA reads TGTGCCAGTAGCCCTAACAGGGCGCCCCAGCATTTT. V and J are TRBV19 and TRBJ1-5; maybe TRBD1 (6 bases). Looked up from germline, CDR1 is LNHDA and CDR2 is SQIVND (reference sequence). V lost 6 bases, J lost 9 bases, and 12 bases lay in between. This CDR3 region has 12 residues.

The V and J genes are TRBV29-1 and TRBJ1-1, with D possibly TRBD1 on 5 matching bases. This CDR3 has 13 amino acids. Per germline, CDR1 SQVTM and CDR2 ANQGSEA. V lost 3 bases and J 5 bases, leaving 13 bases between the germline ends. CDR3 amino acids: CSVDVGEGTEAFF. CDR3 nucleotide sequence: TGCAGCGTTGATGTCGGGGAGGGGACTGAAGCTTTCTTT.

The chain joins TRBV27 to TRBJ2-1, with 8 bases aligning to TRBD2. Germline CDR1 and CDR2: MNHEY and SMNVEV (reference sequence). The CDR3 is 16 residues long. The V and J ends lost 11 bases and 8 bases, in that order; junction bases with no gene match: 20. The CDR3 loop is CASLPYREGLGDEQFF. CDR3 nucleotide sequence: TGTGCCTCCCTGCCCTATCGGGAGGGCCTCGGAGATGAGCAGTTCTTC.

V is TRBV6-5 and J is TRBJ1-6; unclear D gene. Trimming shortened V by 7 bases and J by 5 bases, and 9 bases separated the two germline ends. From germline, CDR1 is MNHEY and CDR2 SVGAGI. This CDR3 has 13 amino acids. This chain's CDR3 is CASTTVDNSPLHF. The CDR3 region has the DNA TGTGCCAGCACGACGGTAGATAATTCACCCCTCCACTTT.

CDR3 DNA: TGCGCCAGCAGCGGGTCCCTAGCGGGGAACACCGGGGAGCTGTTTTTT. It is translated as CASSGSLAGNTGELFF. This chain connects TRBV5-1 to TRBJ2-2, with 8 bases fitting TRBD2. The CDR3 loop spans 16 amino acids. After removal of 4 bases from V and 1 base from J, the junction contained 6 bases not matched to a gene. Germline CDR1 reads SGHRS; CDR2 reads YFSETQ. The entire variable domain, with the rest obtained from reference TRBV5-1 and TRBJ2-2, is as follows: KAGVTQTPRYLIKTRGQQVTLSCSPISGHRSVSWYQQTPGQGLQFLFEYFSETQRNKGNFPGRFSGRQFSNSRSEMNVSTLELGDSALYLCASSGSLAGNTGELFFGEGSRLTVL.

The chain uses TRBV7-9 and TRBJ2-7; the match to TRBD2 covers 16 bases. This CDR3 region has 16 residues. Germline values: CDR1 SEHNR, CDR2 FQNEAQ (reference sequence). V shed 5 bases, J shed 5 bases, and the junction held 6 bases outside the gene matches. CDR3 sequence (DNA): TGTGCCAGCAGCCAAGTAGGGACTAGCGGGAGGGACGAGCAGTACTTC. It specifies CASSQVGTSGRDEQYF. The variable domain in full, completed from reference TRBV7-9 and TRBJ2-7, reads DTGVSQNPRHKITKRGQNVTFRCDPISEHNRLYWYRQTLGQGPEFLTYFQNEAQLEKSRLLSDRFSAERPKGSFSTLEIQRTEQGDSAMYLCASSQVGTSGRDEQYFGPGTRLTVT.

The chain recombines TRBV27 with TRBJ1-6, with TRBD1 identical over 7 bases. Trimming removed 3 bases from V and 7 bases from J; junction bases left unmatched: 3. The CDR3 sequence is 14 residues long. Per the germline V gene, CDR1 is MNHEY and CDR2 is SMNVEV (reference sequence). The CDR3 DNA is TGTGCCAGCAGTTTGAACAGGGGCAATTCACCCCTCCACTTT. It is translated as CASSLNRGNSPLHF.

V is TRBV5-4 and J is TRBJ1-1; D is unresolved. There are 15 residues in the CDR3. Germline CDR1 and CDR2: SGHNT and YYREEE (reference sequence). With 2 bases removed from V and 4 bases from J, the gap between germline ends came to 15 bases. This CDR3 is CASSLFSARGTEAFF. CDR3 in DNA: TGTGCCAGCAGCTTATTTTCGGCGCGGGGCACTGAAGCTTTCTTT.

The CDR3 loop reads CASSLQGNTEAFF. The CDR3 DNA follows: TGTGCCAGCAGCTTGCAGGGGAACACTGAAGCTTTCTTT. This chain uses TRBV7-9 with TRBJ1-1, with D perhaps TRBD1 (5 bases). The length of the CDR3 is 13 residues. V was trimmed by 3 bases and J by 1 base, leaving 6 bases between them. The germline V gene has CDR1 SEHNR and CDR2 FQNEAQ (reference sequence).